This TCR beta chain was retrieved from a study of blood T cells in healthy people across ages. Background on the study: Capture by template switching was about one barcoded beta molecule per two T cells. The study's findings and limits: It was the long-lived donors that had more naive CD4+ cells and higher diversity than aged donors. Per million T cells, TCR beta diversity dropped roughly linearly as age increased.

Peripheral blood, about 9.8 milliliters per donor, was collected. In regard to this clonotype: The antigen is undetermined.

A J-beta primer mix and a sample-barcoded 5' primer were used in a second PCR of about 7 to 12 cycles. MiXCR was run by TCRdb on the 5' RACE reads, yielding one entry per CDR3 protein. The sample carries 700,000 or so distinct CDR3 sequences, around 43% recorded once. This CDR3 is 14 amino acids long. The V end was cut by 2 bases, the J end by 7 bases, with 18 bases between. Germline values: CDR1 SQVTM, CDR2 ANQGSEA. Sequenced input: blood. The rearrangement uses TRBV29-1 and TRBJ2-7; D remains unclear. The TCR sequence derives from a man older than 75 in good health. The CDR3 DNA is TGCAGCGTTGAACGTCGGGCCACCTGGGGTGAGCAGTACTTC. It codes for CSVERRATWGEQYF.